This entry lists 26 T cell receptor beta chains sequenced from one sample in a study of blood T cell repertoires in COVID-19. Data came from immunoSEQ multiplex PCR; TCRdb stores just in-frame clones and leaves some out. Seen here are 350,000 to 400,000 clones, 88% observed once, and the top ten hold 0.9% to 1%. The specimen sequenced was PBMCs or T cells enriched from blood (not recorded which). These receptors originate from a woman aged 30 to 39 with acute COVID-19.

The CDR3 here is CASGSWGGSTDTQYF. The CDR3 DNA follows: TGTGCTAGTGGTTCTTGGGGGGGGAGCACAGATACGCAGTATTTT. The rearrangement links TRBV12-5 to TRBJ2-3; 7 nucleotides line up with TRBD2. Trimming took 4 bases from V and 0 from J; bases not matched to a gene: 4. The CDR3 is made up of 15 amino acids. Germline CDR1 reads LGHNT; CDR2 reads FRNRAP.

This chain links TRBV19 with TRBJ2-3; 7 bases align to TRBD1. The CDR3 runs to 14 residues. V dropped 7 bases and J dropped 0; count of bases not matched to a gene: 4. CDR1 is LNHDA, CDR2 SQIVND, per germline (reference sequence). CDR3 region: CASIRTGSTDTQYF. CDR3 in DNA: TGTGCCAGTATTAGGACAGGAAGCACAGATACGCAGTATTTT.

The chain is built from TRBV5-1 and TRBJ1-5, with D perhaps TRBD1 (5 bases). Germline V gene data show CDR1 as SGHRS and CDR2 as YFSETQ. The CDR3 runs 15 residues. Trimming took off 6 bases at V and 0 bases at J, with 13 bases between the two ends. Here the CDR3 reads CASISGKDSNQPQHF. CDR3 coding DNA: TGCGCCAGCATCTCAGGGAAGGATAGCAATCAGCCCCAGCATTTT.

The V and J genes are TRBV30 and TRBJ2-1; D is undetermined. Germline CDR1 is GTSNPN and CDR2 is SVGIG (reference sequence). CDR3 length: 13 residues. The V and J ends lost 4 bases and 6 bases respectively, with 13 bases between them. The CDR3 sequence is CAWMFTVGNEQFF. The CDR3 DNA is TGTGCCTGGATGTTTACGGTTGGCAATGAGCAGTTCTTC.

The chain recombines TRBV13 with TRBJ2-7; tentative D call: TRBD1 (5 bases). Trimming cost V 3 bases and J 1 base, with 10 bases left between them. There are 14 residues in the CDR3. Germline V gives CDR1 PRHDT, CDR2 FYEKMQ (reference sequence). CDR3 protein: CASSFAGRSYEQYF. The CDR3 coding sequence is TGTGCCAGCAGCTTCGCAGGGCGGTCCTACGAGCAGTACTTC.

The chain joins TRBV29-1 to TRBJ1-1; 10 bases fit TRBD1. The CDR3 loop spans 12 amino acids. Germline CDR1 reads SQVTM; CDR2 reads ANQGSEA. The J segment lost 4 bases and the V segment lost 7 bases, leaving 3 bases of the junction unmatched. CDR3 sequence: CSAGTGVTEAFF. CDR3 in DNA: TGCAGCGCGGGGACAGGGGTCACTGAAGCTTTCTTT.

The chain uses TRBV30 and TRBJ2-2; TRBD2 matches 9 bases. Per germline, CDR1 GTSNPN and CDR2 SVGIG (reference sequence). V lost 2 bases, J lost 7 bases, and 2 bases stayed unmatched. The CDR3 covers 13 residues. The CDR3 DNA is TGTGCCTGGAGTCCTAGCGGGGTCGGGGAGCTGTTTTTT. It translates to CAWSPSGVGELFF.

The V gene is TRBV14, the J gene TRBJ1-2, with a possible D match to TRBD1 (5 bases). The CDR3 contains 15 residues. V lost 0 bases, J lost 3 bases, and 11 bases lay in between. Germline assignment: CDR1 SGHDN and CDR2 FVKESK. CDR3 sequence reads: CASSQDGRQHYGYTF. The DNA for the CDR3 is TGTGCCAGCAGCCAAGATGGTAGACAGCACTATGGCTACACCTTC.

In this sample, this clone turned up once. V and J are TRBV24-1 and TRBJ2-1; TRBD2 matches 9 bases. Germline CDR1 reads KGHDR; CDR2 reads SFDVKD. V trimming: 0 bases; J trimming: 3 bases; junction bases outside the gene matches: 2. This CDR3 has 16 amino acids. The CDR3 nucleotides read TGTGCCACCAGTGATTTGAGCGGGGGGTTCTACAATGAGCAGTTCTTC. Its protein is CATSDLSGGFYNEQFF.

The CDR3 DNA is TGTGCCAGCAGCCCCTGGGAAGGGAGGATAAATTCACCCCTCCACTTT. It is translated as CASSPWEGRINSPLHF. The V call is TRBV5-5, the J call TRBJ1-6; D unclear. The germline gives CDR1 SGHKS, CDR2 YYEKEE (reference sequence). This CDR3 has 16 amino acids. The V end lost 4 bases, the J end lost 7 bases, and 18 bases lay between the germline ends.

J is TRBJ2-7 and V is TRBV3-1 (or the pseudogene TRBV3-2); a weak D match, TRBD2 (6 bases). The CDR3 totals 14 residues. The V gene's germline CDR1 is LGHDT and CDR2 YNNKEL (reference sequence). V gave up 2 bases and J gave up 3 bases, with 11 bases separating them. For the CDR3, the DNA is TGTGCCAGCAGCCAATATAGCGGAGTCTACGAGCAGTACTTC. It encodes CASSQYSGVYEQYF.

The J gene is TRBJ2-2, the V gene TRBV10-1, with 8 bases lining up with TRBD2. The CDR3 is 15 amino acids. Germline V CDR1 and CDR2: WNHNN, SYGVQD (reference sequence). Unmatched junction bases numbered 0, after V lost 3 bases and J lost 0 bases. CDR3 coding DNA: TGCGCCAGCAGTGACGGGGGGGCGAACACCGGGGAGCTGTTTTTT. Its translation is CASSDGGANTGELFF.

The chain couples TRBV30 to TRBJ2-2, with 11 positions matching TRBD2. Germline loops: CDR1 GTSNPN, CDR2 SVGIG (reference sequence). V dropped 4 bases and J dropped 4; count of bases not matched to a gene: 8. This CDR3 contains 16 residues. The CDR3, as DNA: TGTGCCTGGAATAGGTTAGCGGGGGGGCCCACCGGGGAGCTGTTTTTT. This encodes CAWNRLAGGPTGELFF.

The chain is built from TRBV19 and TRBJ1-4; 9 bases map to TRBD1. From germline, CDR1 is LNHDA and CDR2 SQIVND (reference sequence). Trimming at V came to 4 bases and at J to 8 bases, leaving 11 bases not matched to a gene. The CDR3 is made up of 16 amino acids. The CDR3 DNA reads as TGTGCCAGTAGTACGATTGCGACAGGGGGTCGAGAAAAACTGTTTTTT. Protein: CASSTIATGGREKLFF.

The chain joins TRBV9 to TRBJ1-4, with a possible D match to TRBD1 (6 bases). This CDR3 has 15 amino acids. Germline CDR1 is SGDLS and CDR2 is YYNGEE. The V and J ends lost 5 bases and 3 bases respectively, with 14 bases between them. This CDR3 reads CASSTGSLPNEKLFF. CDR3 nucleotides: TGTGCCAGCAGTACAGGGAGTTTACCTAATGAAAAACTGTTTTTT.

The genes are TRBV7-2 and TRBJ1-4; weak D call: TRBD1 (6 bases). V gave up 3 bases and J gave up 4 bases, with 15 bases separating them. The germline V gene has CDR1 SGHTA and CDR2 FQGNSA. CDR3 length equals 16 residues. The CDR3 reads CASSFAGGAHNEKLFF. In DNA form, the CDR3 reads TGTGCCAGCAGCTTCGCTGGGGGGGCGCATAATGAAAAACTGTTTTTT.

The genes are TRBV9 and TRBJ2-3; no definite D call. The CDR3 covers 14 residues. The V gene's germline CDR1 is SGDLS and CDR2 YYNGEE. V shed 0 bases and J shed 4 bases, with 9 bases lying between them. The CDR3 is CASSVGARPDTQYF. CDR3 bases: TGTGCCAGCAGCGTAGGTGCCAGGCCAGATACGCAGTATTTT.

The CDR3: CASRRPGQVYEQYF. For the CDR3, the DNA is TGTGCCAGCAGACGTCCGGGACAGGTCTACGAGCAGTACTTC. The rearrangement links TRBV27 to TRBJ2-7, with TRBD1 matching 8 bases. After removal of 6 bases from V and 3 bases from J, the junction contained 7 bases not matched to a gene. The germline V gene encodes CDR1 MNHEY and CDR2 SMNVEV (reference sequence). The CDR3 totals 14 residues.

V gene TRBV27 combines with J gene TRBJ2-2; no clear D. CDR1 and CDR2 from the germline V gene are MNHEY and SMNVEV (reference sequence). This CDR3 contains 14 residues. Deletions cut 6 bases from V and 0 bases from J, with 8 bases between. The DNA of the CDR3 is TGTGCCAGCAGGACTCCTACGAACACCGGGGAGCTGTTTTTT. Its translation: CASRTPTNTGELFF.

This chain connects TRBV6-1 to TRBJ2-7; 13 bases are shared with TRBD2. V lost 5 bases and J lost 5; bases outside the gene matches: 6. The CDR3 runs 15 residues. Germline V gene lookup returns CDR1 MNHNS and CDR2 SASEGT. DNA for the CDR3: TGTGCCAGCAGTTTAGGGACTAGCGGGGCCCACGAGCAGTACTTC. Its translation is CASSLGTSGAHEQYF.

There are a few counts of this clone. The chain carries TRBV7-8 and TRBJ2-7; weak D call: TRBD2 (6 bases). The CDR3 runs to 15 residues. The V gene lost 5 bases and the J gene lost 3 bases, with 17 bases spanning the gap. Germline lookup yields CDR1 SGHVS and CDR2 FQNEAQ. The CDR3 region is CASSTSPTVDYEQYF. CDR3 nucleotides: TGTGCCAGCAGCACTAGCCCGACTGTGGACTACGAGCAGTACTTC.

J is TRBJ1-5 and V is TRBV19; no reliable D call. This CDR3 has 14 amino acids. The V gene lost 0 bases and the J gene lost 0 bases, with 3 bases spanning the gap. Germline V gene data show CDR1 as LNHDA and CDR2 as SQIVND (reference sequence). In DNA, the CDR3 is TGTGCCAGTAGTATAGATCGTAGCAATCAGCCCCAGCATTTT. This codes for CASSIDRSNQPQHF.

Note on this clone: This sample includes further DNA sequences coding for the same CDR3. The genes are TRBV18 and TRBJ2-1, with 9 nucleotides matching TRBD1. CDR3 length: 14 residues. V was clipped by 3 bases and J by 7 bases; unmatched bases: 4. Germline values: CDR1 KGHSH, CDR2 LQKENI. The CDR3 sequence is CASSPGQGGNEQFF. The DNA of the CDR3 is TGTGCCAGCTCACCGGGACAGGGCGGGAATGAGCAGTTCTTC.

V gene TRBV10-3 combines with J gene TRBJ1-5; D is perhaps TRBD1 (5 bases). V gave up 10 bases and J gave up 6 bases, with 16 bases separating them. The length of the CDR3 is 13 residues. CDR1 and CDR2 (germline): ENHRY, SYGVKD. The CDR3 protein is CATGEGLGQPQHF. The CDR3 region has the DNA TGTGCCACGGGGGAGGGGCTAGGTCAGCCCCAGCATTTT.

J is TRBJ1-6 and V is TRBV2; D is ambiguous. Deletions cut 8 bases from V and 5 bases from J, with 16 bases between. The V gene's germline CDR1 is SNHLY and CDR2 FYNNEI. The CDR3 loop spans 15 amino acids. The CDR3 protein is CASRREGRNNSPLHF. For the CDR3, the DNA is TGTGCCAGCCGGAGGGAGGGAAGGAATAATTCACCCCTCCACTTT.

The chain carries TRBV21-1 and TRBJ2-7; the D call TRBD1 from the table was never checked on the DNA. TRBV21-1 is reported as a pseudogene. The CDR3 spans 14 residues. CDR3 loop: CASSQIRTGYEQYF. In nucleotides, the CDR3 is TGTGCCAGCAGCCAAATTAGAACAGGGTACGAGCAGTACTTC.